A selection of T cell receptor beta chains follows, all from one sample in a study of identical twins. In TCRdb, the 5' RACE reads were re-called with MiXCR into one record per CDR3 protein. Among about 1.7 million distinct CDR3 sequences listed, roughly 35% were seen once. The source material was cord blood. These TCRs come from a newborn girl in good health. The CDR3 runs from the conserved cysteine through the conserved F or W. Each record gives: V gene, clone size, J gene, D gene, CDR3 DNA, CDR3 protein. The D gene is left open where the match is weak. The size entry is marked missing in some rows and otherwise reads once, few, many or a size class.

v_call: TRBV9
clone_size: few
j_call: TRBJ1-4
d_call: .
cdr3_nt: TGTGCCAGCAGCGTAGAACCGGGACAACATAATGAAAAACTGTTTTTT
cdr3_aa: CASSVEPGQHNEKLFF

v_call: TRBV10-3
clone_size: many
j_call: TRBJ2-7
d_call: .
cdr3_nt: TGTGCCATCAGTGACAGGGACTACGAGCAGTACTTC
cdr3_aa: CAISDRDYEQYF

v_call: TRBV11-2
clone_size: .
j_call: TRBJ2-7
d_call: .
cdr3_nt: TGTGCCAGCAGCTTAGATCTAGCCACCGGGCGGGAGCAGTACTTC
cdr3_aa: CASSLDLATGREQYF

v_call: TRBV10-1
clone_size: .
j_call: TRBJ2-3
d_call: TRBD2
cdr3_nt: TGCGCCAGCCGATCCGGACTAGCGGGGGCAGATACGCAGTATTTT
cdr3_aa: CASRSGLAGADTQYF

v_call: TRBV14
clone_size: once
j_call: TRBJ2-3
d_call: .
cdr3_nt: TGTGCCAGCAGAAAAGTGGGGAGCACAGATACGCAGTATTTT
cdr3_aa: CASRKVGSTDTQYF

v_call: TRBV25-1
clone_size: few
j_call: TRBJ1-4
d_call: .
cdr3_nt: TGTGCCAGCAGTGAAAATAGAGGGAATGAAAAACTGTTTTTT
cdr3_aa: CASSENRGNEKLFF

v_call: TRBV20-1
clone_size: few
j_call: TRBJ2-5
d_call: .
cdr3_nt: TGCAGTGCTAGACCTTTTGACAGCATCACCCAGTACTTC
cdr3_aa: CSARPFDSITQYF

v_call: TRBV27
clone_size: .
j_call: TRBJ2-3
d_call: TRBD2
cdr3_nt: TGTGCCAGCAGTTTTACCGGGAGGAGATCAGATACGCAGTATTTT
cdr3_aa: CASSFTGRRSDTQYF

v_call: TRBV12-3/TRBV12-4
clone_size: few
j_call: TRBJ2-7
d_call: TRBD1
cdr3_nt: TGTGCCAGCAGCCCCGGGGCCAGGGGGCGCGAGCAGTACTTC
cdr3_aa: CASSPGARGREQYF

v_call: TRBV28
clone_size: .
j_call: TRBJ2-2
d_call: .
cdr3_nt: TGTGCCAGCATGGATAACACCGGGGAGCTGTTTTTT
cdr3_aa: CASMDNTGELFF

v_call: TRBV6-5
clone_size: .
j_call: TRBJ2-7
d_call: .
cdr3_nt: TGTGCCAGCAGTTATTACAGGGGGGGCGAGCAGTACTTC
cdr3_aa: CASSYYRGGEQYF

v_call: TRBV7-2
clone_size: .
j_call: TRBJ2-1
d_call: TRBD2
cdr3_nt: TGTGCCAGCAGCTTAGCTTCCAGCGGGGGGGCCTGGGAGCAGTTCTTC
cdr3_aa: CASSLASSGGAWEQFF

v_call: TRBV12-3/TRBV12-4
clone_size: .
j_call: TRBJ2-3
d_call: TRBD2
cdr3_nt: TGTGCCAGCAGCCGCCCGGGGGGTCTCGGAAATACGCAGTATTTT
cdr3_aa: CASSRPGGLGNTQYF

v_call: TRBV11-2
clone_size: .
j_call: TRBJ2-2
d_call: TRBD2
cdr3_nt: TGTGCCAGCAGCTTAAGGCTAGCGGGAGAGAGGACCGGGGAGCTGTTTTTT
cdr3_aa: CASSLRLAGERTGELFF

v_call: TRBV20-1
clone_size: .
j_call: TRBJ2-7
d_call: .
cdr3_nt: TGCAGTGCTAGAAGTTGGCAGGTAATCCACGAGCAGTACTTC
cdr3_aa: CSARSWQVIHEQYF

v_call: TRBV6-6
clone_size: few
j_call: TRBJ2-3
d_call: TRBD2
cdr3_nt: TGTGCCAGCAGTTACGGCCAACTAGCGAGCACAGATACGCAGTATTTT
cdr3_aa: CASSYGQLASTDTQYF

v_call: TRBV27
clone_size: .
j_call: TRBJ1-4
d_call: .
cdr3_nt: TGTGCCAGCAGTCCTCGGGGTAGGAATGAAAAACTGTTTTTT
cdr3_aa: CASSPRGRNEKLFF

v_call: TRBV5-1
clone_size: .
j_call: TRBJ1-2
d_call: TRBD1
cdr3_nt: TGCGCCAGCAGCTTGTCCCGGACAGGCCCACTGGCCTATGGCTACACCTTC
cdr3_aa: CASSLSRTGPLAYGYTF

v_call: TRBV4-2
clone_size: .
j_call: TRBJ2-1
d_call: .
cdr3_nt: TGTGCCAGCAGCCAAGAGTTCGGGTCAGGGGAGCAGTTCTTC
cdr3_aa: CASSQEFGSGEQFF

v_call: TRBV5-1
clone_size: few
j_call: TRBJ2-1
d_call: TRBD2
cdr3_nt: TGCGCCACTTCCGGGACTAGCGGGGGGGGTGAGCAGTTCTTC
cdr3_aa: CATSGTSGGGEQFF

v_call: TRBV18
clone_size: .
j_call: TRBJ2-1
d_call: TRBD2
cdr3_nt: TGTGCCAGCTCATCCCCCGGGACTAGCGGTTTCAGCTCCTACAATGGGCAGTTCTTC
cdr3_aa: CASSSPGTSGFSSYNGQFF

v_call: TRBV12-3/TRBV12-4
clone_size: .
j_call: TRBJ2-1
d_call: TRBD2
cdr3_nt: TGTGCCAGCAGTTTAAGGACTAGCGGGGGGGAATTGAGGCTTTGGAATGAGCAGTTCTTC
cdr3_aa: CASSLRTSGGELRLWNEQFF

v_call: TRBV4-2
clone_size: .
j_call: TRBJ2-3
d_call: .
cdr3_nt: TGTGCCAGCAGCCAAGAGACCCGGGCTAGCACAGATACGCAGTATTTT
cdr3_aa: CASSQETRASTDTQYF

v_call: TRBV24-1
clone_size: .
j_call: TRBJ1-2
d_call: .
cdr3_nt: TGTGCCACCAGTGATTGGAAAGACGGTAACTATGGCTACACCTTC
cdr3_aa: CATSDWKDGNYGYTF

v_call: TRBV20-1
clone_size: .
j_call: TRBJ1-1
d_call: TRBD1
cdr3_nt: TGCAGTGCTATAGGGGGCAGCGCTGAAGCTTTCTTT
cdr3_aa: CSAIGGSAEAFF

v_call: TRBV5-1
clone_size: few
j_call: TRBJ2-5
d_call: .
cdr3_nt: TGCGCCAGCAGGTCGGGGGGCAGCCAAGAGACCCAGTACTTC
cdr3_aa: CASRSGGSQETQYF

v_call: TRBV12-3/TRBV12-4
clone_size: few
j_call: TRBJ2-3
d_call: TRBD2
cdr3_nt: TGTGCCAGCAATCTCCCTAGCGGGGGGTTGACAGATACGCAGTATTTT
cdr3_aa: CASNLPSGGLTDTQYF

v_call: TRBV7-9
clone_size: .
j_call: TRBJ2-1
d_call: TRBD2
cdr3_nt: TGTGCCAGCAGCCTAACTGCGGGAGTCACCTACAATGAGCAGTTCTTC
cdr3_aa: CASSLTAGVTYNEQFF

v_call: TRBV7-2
clone_size: few
j_call: TRBJ2-3
d_call: TRBD2
cdr3_nt: TGTGCCAGCAGCTTCAGCGGGACTAGCGGACAAGATACGCAGTATTTT
cdr3_aa: CASSFSGTSGQDTQYF

v_call: TRBV20-1
clone_size: .
j_call: TRBJ2-4
d_call: .
cdr3_nt: TGCAGTGCTAGTTTAGGCGGGTCCATTTTACGGGAGCAGTACTTC
cdr3_aa: CSASLGGSILREQYF

v_call: TRBV28
clone_size: few
j_call: TRBJ2-7
d_call: TRBD2
cdr3_nt: TGTGCCAGCAGTTTATATTCGCTGACTAGCGGGAGACCCCTCTCCTACGAGCAGTACTTC
cdr3_aa: CASSLYSLTSGRPLSYEQYF

v_call: TRBV2
clone_size: .
j_call: TRBJ2-1
d_call: TRBD2
cdr3_nt: TGTGCCAGCGGCCTAGCGGGGGGGCCGTACAATGAGCAGTTCTTC
cdr3_aa: CASGLAGGPYNEQFF

v_call: TRBV29-1
clone_size: few
j_call: TRBJ2-7
d_call: .
cdr3_nt: TGCAGCGACTGGTTCTACGAGCAGTACTTC
cdr3_aa: CSDWFYEQYF

v_call: TRBV13
clone_size: .
j_call: TRBJ2-4
d_call: TRBD2
cdr3_nt: TGTGCCAGCAGCAAACACCCCCAGAGCGGGGACAAAAACATTCAGTACTTC
cdr3_aa: CASSKHPQSGDKNIQYF

v_call: TRBV20-1
clone_size: .
j_call: TRBJ1-1
d_call: .
cdr3_nt: TGCAGTGCTAGAGATGTGAGGAGAAGCGCTGAAGCTTTCTTT
cdr3_aa: CSARDVRRSAEAFF

v_call: TRBV4-2
clone_size: many
j_call: TRBJ2-7
d_call: TRBD2
cdr3_nt: TGTGCCAGCAGCCGTAGCGGGCAGACGTCCTACGAGCAGTACTTC
cdr3_aa: CASSRSGQTSYEQYF

v_call: TRBV25-1
clone_size: .
j_call: TRBJ1-6
d_call: .
cdr3_nt: TGTGCCAGCAGTGCCCCCGAATGGGACGGGGTGTCCTATAATTCACCCCCCCACTTT
cdr3_aa: CASSAPEWDGVSYNSPPHF

v_call: TRBV10-3
clone_size: .
j_call: TRBJ2-7
d_call: .
cdr3_nt: TGTGCCATCTCGCTAGGATCCTACGAGCAGTACTTC
cdr3_aa: CAISLGSYEQYF

v_call: TRBV12-3/TRBV12-4
clone_size: .
j_call: TRBJ2-5
d_call: .
cdr3_nt: TGTGCCAGCAGATCCTTCGGCGGGGAGGAGACCCAGTACTTC
cdr3_aa: CASRSFGGEETQYF

v_call: TRBV29-1
clone_size: .
j_call: TRBJ2-7
d_call: .
cdr3_nt: TGCAGCGGGGGGGATAGACAGGGTTCCGAGCAGTACTTC
cdr3_aa: CSGGDRQGSEQYF

v_call: TRBV3-1
clone_size: .
j_call: TRBJ2-3
d_call: .
cdr3_nt: TGTGCCAGCAGCCAGGGACCCGCTCCAGATACGCAGTATTTT
cdr3_aa: CASSQGPAPDTQYF

v_call: TRBV5-8
clone_size: few
j_call: TRBJ2-5
d_call: .
cdr3_nt: TGTGCCAGCAGCTATCAGGTCCGAGAGACCCAGTACTTC
cdr3_aa: CASSYQVRETQYF

v_call: TRBV15
clone_size: few
j_call: TRBJ1-5
d_call: .
cdr3_nt: TGTGCCACCAGCAGAGAAAGGGTCAATCAGCCCCAGCATTTT
cdr3_aa: CATSRERVNQPQHF

v_call: TRBV12-3/TRBV12-4
clone_size: few
j_call: TRBJ2-3
d_call: .
cdr3_nt: TGTGCCAGCACCCGGATTGGGGGCACAGATACGCAGTATTTT
cdr3_aa: CASTRIGGTDTQYF

v_call: TRBV20-1
clone_size: .
j_call: TRBJ1-5
d_call: .
cdr3_nt: TGCAGTGCTAGAGTAGCGTGGCCATTCAATCAGCCCCAGCATTTT
cdr3_aa: CSARVAWPFNQPQHF

v_call: TRBV4-2
clone_size: once
j_call: TRBJ2-7
d_call: TRBD1
cdr3_nt: TGTGCCAGCGGCGGGACAGGGGGATACGAGCAGTACTTC
cdr3_aa: CASGGTGGYEQYF

v_call: TRBV20-1
clone_size: few
j_call: TRBJ2-7
d_call: TRBD1
cdr3_nt: TGCAGTGCTAGTCGGGACAGGGAGCACGAGCAGTACTTC
cdr3_aa: CSASRDREHEQYF

v_call: TRBV29-1
clone_size: .
j_call: TRBJ1-1
d_call: .
cdr3_nt: TGCAGCGTTGGGTCAAGGCTCGCTGAAGCTTTCTTT
cdr3_aa: CSVGSRLAEAFF

v_call: TRBV25-1
clone_size: few
j_call: TRBJ2-7
d_call: TRBD1
cdr3_nt: TGTGCCACCGCTAGTGACAGGGGGCGCGAGCAGTACTTC
cdr3_aa: CATASDRGREQYF

v_call: TRBV18
clone_size: few
j_call: TRBJ2-3
d_call: .
cdr3_nt: TGTGCCAGCTCAACACGGAGGACGGGGACAGATACGCAGTATTTT
cdr3_aa: CASSTRRTGTDTQYF

v_call: TRBV20-1
clone_size: .
j_call: TRBJ2-7
d_call: TRBD2
cdr3_nt: TGCAGTGCTAGTGCGGGGGAGCACGAGCAGTACTTC
cdr3_aa: CSASAGEHEQYF

v_call: TRBV5-1
clone_size: many
j_call: TRBJ2-3
d_call: .
cdr3_nt: TGCGCCAGCAGCCCAAAGACAGGCCCCGCAGATACGCAGTATTTT
cdr3_aa: CASSPKTGPADTQYF